Only one count was recorded for the clone carrying this T cell receptor beta chain. What it binds is unknown. Mouse gene names and germline throughout. The read finishes 1 residue shy of the CDR3 end, and the germline J gene is used to complete it. This record belongs to a study of tissue T cells after allogeneic stem cell transplantation. Time point reported: mouse harvest day 14 after allogeneic transplant. Tail vein injection delivered 10^7 T-cell-depleted bone marrow cells and 10^6 splenic CD5+ T cells. Study-level results: Some tissue clones might be persisting host cells; their alloreactivity or antigen specificity was not determined.

Some clones are missing from TCRdb's copy, which holds only in-frame ones; the method was immunoSEQ multiplex PCR. The sample includes some 8,000 clones, roughly 38% of them seen just once. The V end lost 2 bases, the J end lost 2 bases, and 5 bases lay between the germline ends. This CDR3 has 13 residues. CDR1 SGHSN and CDR2 HYEKVE come from the germline V gene. The chain is built from TRBV12-1 and TRBJ2-2; perhaps TRBD1 as D (5 bases). Source material: skin. The clonotype was recovered from a female BALB/c mouse given C57BL/6 T cells with graft-versus-host disease after an allogeneic hematopoietic cell transplant. CDR3 in amino acids: CASSRQNTGQLYF. The covered CDR3 bases are TGTGCCAGCTCTCGACAGAACACCGGGCAGCTCTAC.